A single sample gave rise to the 23 T cell receptor beta chains below, sequenced in a study of T cells expressing NK-cell markers. TCRdb reprocessed the 5' RACE reads, keeping one entry per CDR3 protein, no DNA. Its table lists roughly 150,000 distinct CDR3 sequences. The sequenced sample was blood T cells: a sorted CD56 or NKG2C T cell subset, CD4+ or CD8+ T cells, or bulk PBMC T cells (not recorded which). The receptors come from a woman between 18 and 70 years old in good health.

V usage is TRBV6-1 and J usage is TRBJ2-3; TCRdb names TRBD1, which stays unverified in the absence of DNA. The CDR3 sequence is 15 residues long. CDR1 and CDR2 from the germline V gene are MNHNS and SASEGT. The CDR3 is CASSRQKRGTDTQYF.

The rearrangement links TRBV12-1 to TRBJ2-5; TCRdb's D gene call, TRBD1, goes unchecked for lack of DNA. TRBV12-1 is deemed a pseudogene. The CDR3 contains 15 residues. The CDR3 sequence is CASSSTGGRRETQYF.

This CDR3 reads CSAPSDTFYGYTF. The chain employs TRBV20-1 and TRBJ1-2; absent DNA, TCRdb's TRBD1 call cannot be checked. Per the germline V gene, CDR1 is DFQATT and CDR2 is SNEGSKA (reference sequence). The CDR3 totals 13 residues.

The rearrangement uses TRBV30 and TRBJ2-5. This CDR3 contains 13 residues. CDR1 is GTSNPN and CDR2 is SVGIG in the germline V gene (reference sequence). The CDR3: CAWSGDSRETQYF.

This chain joins TRBV20-1 and TRBJ2-2; the TCRdb D gene call, TRBD1, has no DNA to confirm it. This CDR3 comprises 15 residues. CDR1 is DFQATT, CDR2 SNEGSKA, per germline (reference sequence). This chain's CDR3 is CSARVSTGNTGELFF.

The chain recombines TRBV7-6 with TRBJ2-1; TCRdb designates TRBD2, a call that cannot be tested without DNA. This CDR3 has 13 residues. Per the germline V gene, CDR1 is SGHVS and CDR2 is FNYEAQ. CDR3: CASSWTSGNEQFF.

V usage is TRBV6-1 and J usage is TRBJ2-2. CDR1 is MNHNS and CDR2 is SASEGT in the germline V gene. This CDR3 has 11 residues. CDR3 amino acids: CAILTSGELFF.

The gene calls are TRBV29-1 and TRBJ2-3. The CDR3 runs to 13 residues. From germline, CDR1 is SQVTM and CDR2 ANQGSEA. The CDR3 spells CSVNGISTDTQYF.

The V call is TRBV12-3 or TRBV12-4, the J call TRBJ2-7; the D call from TCRdb, TRBD2, cannot be confirmed without DNA. CDR3 length: 18 amino acids. The CDR3 region is CASSLSSGGASISYEQYF.

The V and J genes are TRBV29-1 and TRBJ1-1. Per germline, CDR1 SQVTM and CDR2 ANQGSEA. This CDR3 is built from 13 residues. CDR3 residues: CSSSRNMNTEAFF.

The rearrangement links TRBV10-3 to TRBJ1-2. Germline V gene data show CDR1 as ENHRY and CDR2 as SYGVKD. This CDR3 comprises 13 residues. CDR3 sequence: CAITQGLLYGYTF.

The gene calls are TRBV12-3 or TRBV12-4 and TRBJ1-2; TCRdb's assignment of TRBD1 cannot be checked, as there is no DNA. This CDR3 has 15 residues. CDR3 loop: CASSAVGGAHYGYTF.

This chain joins TRBV20-1 and TRBJ2-5; TCRdb calls TRBD1, which cannot be checked without DNA. CDR3 size: 15 residues. CDR1 is DFQATT, CDR2 SNEGSKA, per germline (reference sequence). This CDR3 reads CSARDIRGESETQYF.

V gene TRBV27 combines with J gene TRBJ1-1; without DNA, the TCRdb call of TRBD1 cannot be checked. Germline loops: CDR1 MNHEY, CDR2 SMNVEV (reference sequence). This CDR3 contains 14 residues. CDR3 loop: CASSSNINSAEAFF.

The gene calls are TRBV6-1 and TRBJ1-4; lacking DNA, the TRBD1 call made by TCRdb goes unchecked. The germline CDR1 and CDR2 sequences are MNHNS and SASEGT. The CDR3 loop spans 13 amino acids. This chain's CDR3 is CASSATGFEKLFF.

This chain joins TRBV6-1 and TRBJ2-3; without DNA, the TCRdb call of TRBD2 cannot be checked. This CDR3 has 18 amino acids. The germline V gene has CDR1 MNHNS and CDR2 SASEGT. CDR3 sequence reads: CASSSRLAGGRWTDTQYF.

The chain carries TRBV9 and TRBJ1-1. This CDR3 spans 17 amino acids. Germline CDR1 is SGDLS and CDR2 is YYNGEE. This CDR3 is CASSVATGRALNTEAFF. The full variable domain, its missing parts supplied by reference TRBV9 and TRBJ1-1, is DSGVTQTPKHLITATGQRVTLRCSPRSGDLSVYWYQQSLDQGLQFLIQYYNGEERAKGNILERFSAQQFPDLHSELNLSSLELGDSALYFCASSVATGRALNTEAFFGQGTRLTVV.

The CDR3 loop is CASSNRDQETQYF. This chain links TRBV6-5 with TRBJ2-5. The CDR3 is made up of 13 amino acids. Germline loops: CDR1 MNHEY, CDR2 SVGAGI.

The chain uses TRBV12-3 or TRBV12-4 and TRBJ1-1. This CDR3 is built from 13 residues. The CDR3 is CASSLMAETQAFF.

The rearrangement uses TRBV18 and TRBJ2-7. CDR3 length equals 13 residues. Per the germline V gene, CDR1 is KGHSH and CDR2 is LQKENI. The chain's CDR3 is CASSRTGIYEQYF.

V usage is TRBV15 and J usage is TRBJ2-2; no DNA is available, so the TRBD2 call from TCRdb remains unchecked. CDR1 and CDR2 (germline): LNHNV, YYDKDF (reference sequence). The CDR3 consists of 17 residues. The CDR3 loop is CATSRVLAGVVTGELFF.

The V and J genes are TRBV20-1 and TRBJ2-7. The CDR3 spans 12 residues. Germline V gene sequence: CDR1 DFQATT, CDR2 SNEGSKA (reference sequence). The CDR3 protein is CSARDPLGEQYF.

The J gene is TRBJ2-1, the V gene TRBV5-1; absent DNA, TCRdb's TRBD2 call cannot be checked. CDR1 is SGHRS, CDR2 YFSETQ, per germline. This CDR3 has 15 residues. The CDR3 loop is CASSLLPAGDNEQFF.